Sequencing of this T cell receptor (beta chain) was carried out in a study of blood T cells in healthy people across ages. Study-wide results and caveats: Investigators viewed diversity estimates from one million T cells as underestimates, the study reported. Per million T cells, TCR beta diversity dropped roughly linearly as age increased.

Per individual sample, total RNA of at least 5 micrograms was extracted. About this clonotype itself: The antigen is not known.

Then a second PCR, running roughly 6 to 11 cycles, was carried out with a sample-barcoded 5' primer and a J-beta primer mix. A template-switch adaptor that had 12 random nucleotides put a tag on each cDNA molecule. MiXCR, run by TCRdb on the 5' RACE reads, gives a single entry per CDR3 protein. The table includes about 1.8 million distinct CDR3 sequences, about 50% detected once. The receptor was derived from a middle-aged woman in good health. The material sequenced was blood.

CDR3 sequence (DNA): TGCGCCAGCAGCCAAAACACCCGATCCTACGAGCAGTACTTC. Amino acids: CASSQNTRSYEQYF. The chain combines TRBV4-1 with TRBJ2-7; D gene ambiguous. The ends were cut back, 2 bases at V and 1 base at J, with 9 bases in the middle. The CDR3 spans 14 residues. CDR1 is MGHRA, CDR2 YSYEKL, per germline.